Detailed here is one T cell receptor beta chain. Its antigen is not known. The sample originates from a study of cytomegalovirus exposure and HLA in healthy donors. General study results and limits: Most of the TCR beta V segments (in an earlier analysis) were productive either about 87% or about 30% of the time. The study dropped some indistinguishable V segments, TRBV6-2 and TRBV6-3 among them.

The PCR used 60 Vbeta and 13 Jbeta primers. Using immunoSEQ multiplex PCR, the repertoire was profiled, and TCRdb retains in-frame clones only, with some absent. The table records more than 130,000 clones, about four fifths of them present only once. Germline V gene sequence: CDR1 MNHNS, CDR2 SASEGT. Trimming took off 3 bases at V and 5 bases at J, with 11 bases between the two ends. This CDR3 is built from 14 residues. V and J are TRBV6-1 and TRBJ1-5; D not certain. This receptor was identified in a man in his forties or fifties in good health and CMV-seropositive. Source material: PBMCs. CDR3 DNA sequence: TGTGCCAGCAGTGAGGGCACGAGTTATCAGCCCCAGCATTTT. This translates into CASSEGTSYQPQHF.